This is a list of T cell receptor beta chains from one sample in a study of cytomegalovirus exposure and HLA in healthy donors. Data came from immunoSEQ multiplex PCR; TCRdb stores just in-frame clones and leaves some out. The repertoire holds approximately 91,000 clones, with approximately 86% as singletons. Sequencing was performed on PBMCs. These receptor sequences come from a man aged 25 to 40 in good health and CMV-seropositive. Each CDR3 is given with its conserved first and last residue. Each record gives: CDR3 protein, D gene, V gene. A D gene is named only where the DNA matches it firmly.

CDR3: CASSLVVLGQGADEQFF
D: TRBD1
V: TRBV5-1

CDR3: CAGGQGQSYEQYF
D: TRBD1
V: TRBV6-1

CDR3: CASSAQGTGQPQHF
D: TRBD1
V: TRBV6-1

CDR3: CASSITHNEQFF
D: .
V: TRBV7-9

CDR3: CASSLDAGTTNTGELFF
D: .
V: TRBV11-2

CDR3: CASSQAGIDYEQYF
D: .
V: TRBV4-1

CDR3: CASSTRVWDSQNTEAFF
D: TRBD1
V: TRBV27

CDR3: CASSYPHSPSEQYF
D: .
V: TRBV6-5

CDR3: CASSDATSGRLGETQYF
D: TRBD2
V: TRBV6-1

CDR3: CASSRREALNEQFF
D: TRBD2
V: TRBV19

CDR3: CASSLGLAAVFSYEQYF
D: TRBD2
V: TRBV28

CDR3: CAWSVRGGGSGANVLTF
D: TRBD2
V: TRBV30

CDR3: CASSPGTSGNQETQYF
D: TRBD2
V: TRBV7-9